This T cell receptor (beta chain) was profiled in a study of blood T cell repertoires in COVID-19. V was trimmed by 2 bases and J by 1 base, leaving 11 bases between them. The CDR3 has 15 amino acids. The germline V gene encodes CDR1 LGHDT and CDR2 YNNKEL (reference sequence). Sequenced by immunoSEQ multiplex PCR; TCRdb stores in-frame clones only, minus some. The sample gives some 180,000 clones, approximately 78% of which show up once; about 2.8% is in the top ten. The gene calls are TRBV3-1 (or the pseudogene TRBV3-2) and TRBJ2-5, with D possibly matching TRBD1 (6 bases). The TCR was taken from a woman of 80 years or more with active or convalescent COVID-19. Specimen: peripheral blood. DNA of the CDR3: TGTGCCAGCAGCCAATTTTTAGGGGGCCAAGAGACCCAGTACTTC. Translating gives CASSQFLGGQETQYF.